Sequencing of this T cell receptor (beta chain) was carried out in a study of T cells in Graves' hyperthyroidism and ophthalmopathy. This clonotype was detected ten times or more. RNA transcripts served as the template for amplifying TCR beta CDR3 regions. TCR CDR3 regions were first amplified by RT-PCR with HTBI primers. In TCRdb, the multiplex PCR reads were re-called with MiXCR into one record per CDR3 protein. The sample consists of roughly 640,000 distinct CDR3 sequences, more than 15% of them appearing once. CDR3 length: 13 amino acids. Germline-derived CDR1 and CDR2 are MDHEN and SYDVKM. Between the trimmed V and J ends, which lost 7 bases and 2 bases, there was a span of 12 bases.

This clonotype was sampled from a woman in her thirties or forties with Graves' ophthalmopathy. Sequenced sample: blood. The chain has TRBV28 and TRBJ2-7, with D perhaps TRBD2 (6 bases). The CDR3: CASIGGPPYEQYF. In DNA, the CDR3 is TGTGCCAGCATCGGGGGACCTCCCTACGAGCAGTACTTC.